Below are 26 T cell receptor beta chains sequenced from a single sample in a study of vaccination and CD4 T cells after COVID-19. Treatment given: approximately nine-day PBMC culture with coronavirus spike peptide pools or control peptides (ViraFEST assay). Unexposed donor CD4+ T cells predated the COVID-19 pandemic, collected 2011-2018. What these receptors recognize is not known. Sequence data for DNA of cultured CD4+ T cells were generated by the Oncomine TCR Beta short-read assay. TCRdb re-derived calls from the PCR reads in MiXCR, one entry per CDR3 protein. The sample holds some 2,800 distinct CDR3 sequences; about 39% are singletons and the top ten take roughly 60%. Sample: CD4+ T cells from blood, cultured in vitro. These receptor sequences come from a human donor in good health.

The CDR3 protein is CASSWDSTDTQYF. For the CDR3, the DNA is TGTGCCAGCAGCTGGGACAGCACAGATACGCAGTATTTT. The V gene is TRBV5-4, the J gene TRBJ2-3; D tentatively fits TRBD1 or TRBD2 (5 bases each). Trimming removed 3 bases at V and 0 bases at J, with 5 bases between. This CDR3 has 13 amino acids. Germline CDR1 is SGHNT and CDR2 is YYREEE (reference sequence).

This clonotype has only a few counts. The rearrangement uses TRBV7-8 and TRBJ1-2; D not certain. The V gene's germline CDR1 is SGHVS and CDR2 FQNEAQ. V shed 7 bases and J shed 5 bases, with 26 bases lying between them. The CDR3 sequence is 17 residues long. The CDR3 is CASTPRGRRNVGYGYTF. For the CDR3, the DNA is TGTGCCAGCACCCCAAGAGGCAGGAGGAATGTCGGGTATGGCTACACCTTC. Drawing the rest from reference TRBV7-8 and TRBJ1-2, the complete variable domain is GAGVSQSPRYKVAKRGQDVALRCDPISGHVSLFWYQQALGQGPEFLTYFQNEAQLDKSGLPSDRFFAERPEGSVSTLKIQRTQQEDSAVYLCASTPRGRRNVGYGYTFGSGTRLTVV.

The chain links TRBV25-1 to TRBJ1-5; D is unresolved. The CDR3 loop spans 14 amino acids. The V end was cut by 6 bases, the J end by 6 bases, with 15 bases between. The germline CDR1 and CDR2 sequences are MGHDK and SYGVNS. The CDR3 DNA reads TGTGCCAGCAGCAAAGCCGGGGAGGGTCAGCCCCAGCATTTT. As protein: CASSKAGEGQPQHF.

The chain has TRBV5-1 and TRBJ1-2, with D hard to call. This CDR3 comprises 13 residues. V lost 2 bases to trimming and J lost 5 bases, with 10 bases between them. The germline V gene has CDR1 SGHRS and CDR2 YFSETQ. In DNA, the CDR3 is TGCGCCAGCAGCTTCCCGGGAGCTTATGGCTACACCTTC. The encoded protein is CASSFPGAYGYTF.

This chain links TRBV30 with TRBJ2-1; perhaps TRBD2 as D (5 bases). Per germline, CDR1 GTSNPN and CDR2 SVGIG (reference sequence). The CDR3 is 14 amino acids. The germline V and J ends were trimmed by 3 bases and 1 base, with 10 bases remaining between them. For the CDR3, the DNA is TGTGCCTGGAGCGGGATAAGGTCCTACAATGAGCAGTTCTTC. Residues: CAWSGIRSYNEQFF.

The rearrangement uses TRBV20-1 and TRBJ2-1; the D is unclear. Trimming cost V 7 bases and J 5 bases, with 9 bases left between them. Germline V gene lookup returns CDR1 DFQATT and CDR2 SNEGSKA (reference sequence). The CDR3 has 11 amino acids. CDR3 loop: CSVSDNNEQFF. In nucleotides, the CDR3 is TGCAGTGTATCAGACAACAATGAGCAGTTCTTC.

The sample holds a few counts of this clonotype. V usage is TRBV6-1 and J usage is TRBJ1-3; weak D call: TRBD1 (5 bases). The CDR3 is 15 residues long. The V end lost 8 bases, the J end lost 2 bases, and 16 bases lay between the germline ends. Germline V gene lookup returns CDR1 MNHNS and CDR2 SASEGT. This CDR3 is CASGWQGSAGNTIYF. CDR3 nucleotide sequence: TGTGCCAGCGGGTGGCAGGGAAGCGCTGGAAACACCATATATTTT.

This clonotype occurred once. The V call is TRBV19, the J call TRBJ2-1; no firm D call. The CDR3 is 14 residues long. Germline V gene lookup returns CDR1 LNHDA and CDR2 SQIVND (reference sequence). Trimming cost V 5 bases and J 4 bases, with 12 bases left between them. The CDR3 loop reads CASSFLRRYNEQFF. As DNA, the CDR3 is TGTGCCAGTAGTTTTCTCCGCAGATACAATGAGCAGTTCTTC.

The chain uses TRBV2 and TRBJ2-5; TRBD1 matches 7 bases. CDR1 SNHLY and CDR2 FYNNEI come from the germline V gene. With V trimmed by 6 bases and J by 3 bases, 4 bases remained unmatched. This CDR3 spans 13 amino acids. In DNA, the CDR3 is TGTGCCAGCAGGGCTGACAGGGAAGAGACCCAGTACTTC. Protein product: CASRADREETQYF.

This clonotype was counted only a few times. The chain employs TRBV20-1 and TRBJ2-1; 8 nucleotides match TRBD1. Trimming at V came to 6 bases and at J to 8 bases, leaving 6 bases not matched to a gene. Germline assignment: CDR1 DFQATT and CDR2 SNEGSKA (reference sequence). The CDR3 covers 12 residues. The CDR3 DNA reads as TGCAGTGCCCCGGACAGGGTGGATGAGCAGTTCTTC. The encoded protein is CSAPDRVDEQFF.

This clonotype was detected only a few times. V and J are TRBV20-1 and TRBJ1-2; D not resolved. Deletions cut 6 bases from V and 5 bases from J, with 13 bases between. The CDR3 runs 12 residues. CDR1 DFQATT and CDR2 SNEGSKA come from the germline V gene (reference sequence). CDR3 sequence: CSAHGERYGYTF. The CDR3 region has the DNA TGCAGTGCCCACGGGGAGCGGTATGGCTACACCTTC.

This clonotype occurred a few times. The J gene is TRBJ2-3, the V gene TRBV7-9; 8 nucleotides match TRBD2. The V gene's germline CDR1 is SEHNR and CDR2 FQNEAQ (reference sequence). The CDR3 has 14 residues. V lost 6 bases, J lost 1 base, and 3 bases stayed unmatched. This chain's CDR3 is CASRKTSGTDTQYF. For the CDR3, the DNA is TGTGCCAGCAGGAAGACTAGCGGCACAGATACGCAGTATTTT. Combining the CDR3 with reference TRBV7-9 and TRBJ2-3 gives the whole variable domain DTGVSQNPRHKITKRGQNVTFRCDPISEHNRLYWYRQTLGQGPEFLTYFQNEAQLEKSRLLSDRFSAERPKGSFSTLEIQRTEQGDSAMYLCASRKTSGTDTQYFGPGTRLTVL.

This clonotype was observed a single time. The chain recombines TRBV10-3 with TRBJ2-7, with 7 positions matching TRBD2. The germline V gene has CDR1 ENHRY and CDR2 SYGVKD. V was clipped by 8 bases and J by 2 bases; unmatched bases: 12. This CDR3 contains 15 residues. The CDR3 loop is CAIGASSTSPYEQYF. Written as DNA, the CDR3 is TGTGCCATCGGGGCCAGTTCGACTAGCCCCTACGAGCAGTACTTC.

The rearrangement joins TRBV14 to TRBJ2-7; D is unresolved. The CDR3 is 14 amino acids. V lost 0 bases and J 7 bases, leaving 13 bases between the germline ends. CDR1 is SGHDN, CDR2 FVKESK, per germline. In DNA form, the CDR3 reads TGTGCCAGCAGCCAAGACCTAACCGTGGGAGAGCAGTACTTC. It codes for CASSQDLTVGEQYF.

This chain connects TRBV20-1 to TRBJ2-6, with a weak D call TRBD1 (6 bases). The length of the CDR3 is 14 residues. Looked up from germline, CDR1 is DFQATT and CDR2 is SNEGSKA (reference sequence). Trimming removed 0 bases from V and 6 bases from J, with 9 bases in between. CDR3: CSAREGGTANVLTF. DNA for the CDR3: TGCAGTGCTAGAGAAGGGGGTACGGCCAACGTCCTGACTTTC.

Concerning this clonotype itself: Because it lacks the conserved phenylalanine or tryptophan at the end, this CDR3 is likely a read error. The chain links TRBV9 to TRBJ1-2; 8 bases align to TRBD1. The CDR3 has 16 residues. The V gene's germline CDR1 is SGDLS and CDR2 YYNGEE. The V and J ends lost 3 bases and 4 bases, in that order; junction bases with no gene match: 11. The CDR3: CASSEGQGLAAYGYTL. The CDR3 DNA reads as TGTGCCAGCAGCGAAGGACAGGGTTTGGCTGCCTATGGCTACACCCTC.

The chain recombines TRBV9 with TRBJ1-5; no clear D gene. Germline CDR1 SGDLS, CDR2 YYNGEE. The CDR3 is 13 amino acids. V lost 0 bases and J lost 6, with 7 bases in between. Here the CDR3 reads CASSVGDRQPQHF. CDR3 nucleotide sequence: TGTGCCAGCAGCGTAGGGGATCGTCAGCCCCAGCATTTT.

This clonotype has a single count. The CDR3 spells CASSSWGEQYF. The CDR3 bases are TGTGCCAGCAGTTCATGGGGCGAGCAGTACTTC. This chain uses TRBV27 with TRBJ2-7, with no clear D. Per germline, CDR1 MNHEY and CDR2 SMNVEV (reference sequence). The V and J ends lost 4 bases and 6 bases respectively, with 7 bases between them. This CDR3 has 11 amino acids.

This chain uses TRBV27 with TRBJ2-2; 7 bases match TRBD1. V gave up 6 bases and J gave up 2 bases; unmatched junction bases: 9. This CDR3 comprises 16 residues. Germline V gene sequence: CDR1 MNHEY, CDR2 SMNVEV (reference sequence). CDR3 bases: TGTGCCAGCAGAAAAACGGGACAGATTAACACCGGGGAGCTGTTTTTT. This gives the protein CASRKTGQINTGELFF.

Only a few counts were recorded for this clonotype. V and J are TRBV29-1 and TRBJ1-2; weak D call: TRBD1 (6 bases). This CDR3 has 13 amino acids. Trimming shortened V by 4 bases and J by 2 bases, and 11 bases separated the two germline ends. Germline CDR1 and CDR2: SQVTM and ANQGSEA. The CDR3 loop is CSVGDNKNYGYTF. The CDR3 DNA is TGCAGCGTTGGGGACAACAAAAACTATGGCTACACCTTC.

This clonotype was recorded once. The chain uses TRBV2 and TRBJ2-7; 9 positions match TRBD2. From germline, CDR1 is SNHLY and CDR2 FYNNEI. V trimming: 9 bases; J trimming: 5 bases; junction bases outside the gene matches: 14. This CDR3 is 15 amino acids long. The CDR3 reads CARGAIAGVAHEQYF. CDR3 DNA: TGTGCCAGGGGGGCTATAGCGGGAGTTGCGCACGAGCAGTACTTC.

CDR3 amino acids: CASSRMRYLATEAFF. The CDR3 DNA reads TGTGCCAGCAGCCGAATGCGGTATCTGGCCACTGAAGCTTTCTTT. The chain has TRBV5-8 and TRBJ1-1, with D unresolved. The length of the CDR3 is 15 residues. The ends were cut back, 4 bases at V and 4 bases at J, with 17 bases in the middle. CDR1 SGHTS and CDR2 YDEGEE come from the germline V gene.

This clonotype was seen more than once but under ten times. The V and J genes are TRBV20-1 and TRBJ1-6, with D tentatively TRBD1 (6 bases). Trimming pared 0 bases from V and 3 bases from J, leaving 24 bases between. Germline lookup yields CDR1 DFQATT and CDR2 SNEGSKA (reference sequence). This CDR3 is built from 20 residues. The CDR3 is CSARDRNRARPNFYNSPLHF. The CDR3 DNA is TGCAGTGCTAGAGATCGTAACAGGGCCCGGCCGAATTTCTATAATTCACCCCTCCACTTT.

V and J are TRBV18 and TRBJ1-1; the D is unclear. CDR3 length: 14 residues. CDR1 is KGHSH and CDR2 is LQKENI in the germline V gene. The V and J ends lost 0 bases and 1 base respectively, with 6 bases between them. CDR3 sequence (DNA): TGTGCCAGCTCACCACCACAGAGGAACACTGAAGCTTTCTTT. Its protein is CASSPPQRNTEAFF.

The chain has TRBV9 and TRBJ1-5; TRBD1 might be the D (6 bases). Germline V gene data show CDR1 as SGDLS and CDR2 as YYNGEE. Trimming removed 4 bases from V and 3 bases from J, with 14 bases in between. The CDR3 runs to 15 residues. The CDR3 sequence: CASSPRGDTNQPQHF. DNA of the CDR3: TGTGCCAGCAGCCCCAGAGGGGACACCAATCAGCCCCAGCATTTT.

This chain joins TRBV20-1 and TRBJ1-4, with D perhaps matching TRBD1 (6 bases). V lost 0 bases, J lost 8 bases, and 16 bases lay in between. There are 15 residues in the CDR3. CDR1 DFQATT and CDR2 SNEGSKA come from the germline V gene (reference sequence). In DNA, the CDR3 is TGCAGTGCTAGAGATCCGCGGGGGAGGGGGGAAAAACTGTTTTTT. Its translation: CSARDPRGRGEKLFF.